This T cell receptor beta chain was sequenced in a study of blood T cells in healthy people across ages. General study points: Per million T cells, TCR beta diversity dropped about linearly as age rose.

Peripheral blood samples of 7.5 to 10 milliliters were drawn from each donor. Sample-barcoded 5' priming and a J-beta primer mix drove a second PCR of roughly 7 to 11 cycles. From the 5' RACE reads, TCRdb called clonotypes with MiXCR, one entry per CDR3 protein. This sample has about 900,000 distinct CDR3 sequences, with roughly 60% found just once. This clonotype was counted between two and nine times. Its antigen remains unidentified. Germline CDR1 reads MNHNY; CDR2 reads SVGAGI (reference sequence). This CDR3 has 14 amino acids. This TCR was recovered from a man aged 25 to 40 in good health. V and J are TRBV6-6 and TRBJ1-6; weak D call: TRBD1 (6 bases). The source material was blood. CDR3 in DNA: TGTGCTACTGCGGACGGACAGCCTAATTCACCCCTCCACTTT. Protein product: CATADGQPNSPLHF.